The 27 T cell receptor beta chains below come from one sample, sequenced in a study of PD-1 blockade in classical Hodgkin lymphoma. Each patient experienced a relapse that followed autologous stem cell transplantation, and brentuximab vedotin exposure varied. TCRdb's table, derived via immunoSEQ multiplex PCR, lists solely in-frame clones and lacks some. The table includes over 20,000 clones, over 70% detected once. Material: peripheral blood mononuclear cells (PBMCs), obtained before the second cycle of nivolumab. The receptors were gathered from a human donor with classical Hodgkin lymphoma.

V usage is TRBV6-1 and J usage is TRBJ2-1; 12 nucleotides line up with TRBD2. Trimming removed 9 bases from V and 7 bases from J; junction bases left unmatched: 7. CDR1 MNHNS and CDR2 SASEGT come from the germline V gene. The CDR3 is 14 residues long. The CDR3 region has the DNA TGTGCCAGTCAAACTAGCGGGAGGAAGAATGAGCAGTTCTTC. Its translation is CASQTSGRKNEQFF.

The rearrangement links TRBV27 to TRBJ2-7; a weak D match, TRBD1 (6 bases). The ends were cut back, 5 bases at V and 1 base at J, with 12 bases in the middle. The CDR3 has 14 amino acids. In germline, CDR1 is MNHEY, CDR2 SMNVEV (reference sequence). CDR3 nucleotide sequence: TGTGCCAGCAGTGCCACAGGGCAGTCCTACGAGCAGTACTTC. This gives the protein CASSATGQSYEQYF.

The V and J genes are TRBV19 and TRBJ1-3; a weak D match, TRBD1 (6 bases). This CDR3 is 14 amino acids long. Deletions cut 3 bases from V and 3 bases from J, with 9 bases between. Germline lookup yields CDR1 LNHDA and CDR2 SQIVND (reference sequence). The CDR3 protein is CASSIDRNGNTIYF. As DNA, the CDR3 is TGTGCCAGTAGTATTGACAGGAATGGAAACACCATATATTTT. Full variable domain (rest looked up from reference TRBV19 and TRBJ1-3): DGGITQSPKYLFRKEGQNVTLSCEQNLNHDAMYWYRQDPGQGLRLIYYSQIVNDFQKGDIAEGYSVSREKKESFPLTVTSAQKNPTAFYLCASSIDRNGNTIYFGEGSWLTVV.

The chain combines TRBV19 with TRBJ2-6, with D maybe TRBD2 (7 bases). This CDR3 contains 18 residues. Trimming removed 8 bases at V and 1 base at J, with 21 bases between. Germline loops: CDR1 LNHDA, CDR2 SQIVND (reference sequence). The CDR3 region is CASHAGARGNSGANVLTF. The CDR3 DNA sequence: TGTGCCAGTCATGCGGGGGCCAGGGGAAATTCTGGGGCCAACGTCCTGACTTTC.

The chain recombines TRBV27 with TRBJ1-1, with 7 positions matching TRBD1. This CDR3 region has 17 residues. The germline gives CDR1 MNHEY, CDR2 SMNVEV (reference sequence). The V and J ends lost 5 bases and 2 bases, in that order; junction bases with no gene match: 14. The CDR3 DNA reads TGTGCCAGCAGTCCGAACTATTACCGGGACAGAAACACTGAAGCTTTCTTT. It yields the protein CASSPNYYRDRNTEAFF.

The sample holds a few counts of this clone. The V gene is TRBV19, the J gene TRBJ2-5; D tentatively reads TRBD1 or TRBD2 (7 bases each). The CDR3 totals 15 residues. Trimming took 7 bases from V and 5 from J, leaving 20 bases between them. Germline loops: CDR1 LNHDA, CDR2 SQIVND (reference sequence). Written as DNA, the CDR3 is TGTGCCAGTACCCCGGCCAGGGGGGGATCGGAGACCCAGTACTTC. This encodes CASTPARGGSETQYF.

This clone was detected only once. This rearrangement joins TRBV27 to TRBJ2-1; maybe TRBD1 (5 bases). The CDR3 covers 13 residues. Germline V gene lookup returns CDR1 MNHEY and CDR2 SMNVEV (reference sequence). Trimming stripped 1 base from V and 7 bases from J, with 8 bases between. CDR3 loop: CASSLLGDNEQFF. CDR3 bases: TGTGCCAGCAGTTTATTAGGGGATAATGAGCAGTTCTTC.

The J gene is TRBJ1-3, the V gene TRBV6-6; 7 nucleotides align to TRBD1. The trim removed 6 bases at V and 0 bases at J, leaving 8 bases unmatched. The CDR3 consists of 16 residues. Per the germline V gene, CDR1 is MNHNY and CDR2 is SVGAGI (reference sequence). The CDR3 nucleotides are TGTGCCAGCAGAGTTATCGGGACAGTCTCTGGAAACACCATATATTTT. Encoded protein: CASRVIGTVSGNTIYF.

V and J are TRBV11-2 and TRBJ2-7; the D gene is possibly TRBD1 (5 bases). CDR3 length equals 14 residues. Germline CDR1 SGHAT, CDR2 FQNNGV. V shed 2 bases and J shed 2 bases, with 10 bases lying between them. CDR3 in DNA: TGTGCCAGCAGCTTACAACAGGACACCTACGAGCAGTACTTC. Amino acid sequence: CASSLQQDTYEQYF.

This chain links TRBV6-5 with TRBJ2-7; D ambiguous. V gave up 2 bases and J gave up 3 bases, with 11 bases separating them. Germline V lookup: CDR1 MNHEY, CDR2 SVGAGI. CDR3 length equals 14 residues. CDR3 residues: CASSYAYLVYEQYF. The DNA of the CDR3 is TGTGCCAGCAGTTACGCCTATCTGGTCTACGAGCAGTACTTC.

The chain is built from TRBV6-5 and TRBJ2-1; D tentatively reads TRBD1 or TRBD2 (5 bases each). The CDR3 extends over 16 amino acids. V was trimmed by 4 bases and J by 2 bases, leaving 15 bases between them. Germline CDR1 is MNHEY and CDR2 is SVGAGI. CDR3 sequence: CASSSTGTATYNEQFF. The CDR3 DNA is TGTGCCAGCAGTTCCACCGGGACCGCAACCTACAATGAGCAGTTCTTC.

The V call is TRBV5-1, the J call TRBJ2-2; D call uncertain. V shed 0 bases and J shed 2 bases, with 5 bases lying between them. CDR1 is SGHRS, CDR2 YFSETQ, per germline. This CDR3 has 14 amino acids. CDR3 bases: TGCGCCAGCAGCTTGGACTCCAACACCGGGGAGCTGTTTTTT. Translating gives CASSLDSNTGELFF. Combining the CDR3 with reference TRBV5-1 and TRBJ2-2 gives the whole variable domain KAGVTQTPRYLIKTRGQQVTLSCSPISGHRSVSWYQQTPGQGLQFLFEYFSETQRNKGNFPGRFSGRQFSNSRSEMNVSTLELGDSALYLCASSLDSNTGELFFGEGSRLTVL.

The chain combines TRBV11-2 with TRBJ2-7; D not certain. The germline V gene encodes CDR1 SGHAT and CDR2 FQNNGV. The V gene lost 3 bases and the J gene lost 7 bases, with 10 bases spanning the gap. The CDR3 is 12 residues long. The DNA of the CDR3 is TGTGCCAGCAGCTTGACATTCTTAGAGCAGTACTTC. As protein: CASSLTFLEQYF.

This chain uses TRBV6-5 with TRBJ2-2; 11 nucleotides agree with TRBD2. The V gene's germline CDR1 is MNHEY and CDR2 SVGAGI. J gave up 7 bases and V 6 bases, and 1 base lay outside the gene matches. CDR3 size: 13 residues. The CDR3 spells CASRLAGVGELFF. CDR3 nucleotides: TGTGCCAGCAGACTAGCGGGAGTCGGGGAGCTGTTTTTT.

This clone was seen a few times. The CDR3 region has the DNA TGTGCCTGGACCCAGGGGTTCGTTATGAACACTGAAGCTTTCTTT. Translated, it gives CAWTQGFVMNTEAFF. The chain is built from TRBV30 and TRBJ1-1; weak D call: TRBD1 (6 bases). The CDR3 covers 15 residues. Germline lookup yields CDR1 GTSNPN and CDR2 SVGIG (reference sequence). Trimming stripped 4 bases from V and 0 bases from J, with 15 bases between.

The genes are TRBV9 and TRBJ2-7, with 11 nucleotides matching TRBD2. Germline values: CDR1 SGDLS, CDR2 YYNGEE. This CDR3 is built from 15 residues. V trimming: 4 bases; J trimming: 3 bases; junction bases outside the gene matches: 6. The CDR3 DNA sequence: TGTGCCAGCAGCAAAATGGGACTAGCGGACTACGAGCAGTACTTC. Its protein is CASSKMGLADYEQYF.

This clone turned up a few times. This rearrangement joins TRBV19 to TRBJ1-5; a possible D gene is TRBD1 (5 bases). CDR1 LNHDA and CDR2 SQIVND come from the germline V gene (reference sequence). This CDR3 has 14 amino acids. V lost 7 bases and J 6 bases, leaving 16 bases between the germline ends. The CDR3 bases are TGTGCCAGTACCGCCCAGGGCGGGGGTCAGCCCCAGCATTTT. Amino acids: CASTAQGGGQPQHF.

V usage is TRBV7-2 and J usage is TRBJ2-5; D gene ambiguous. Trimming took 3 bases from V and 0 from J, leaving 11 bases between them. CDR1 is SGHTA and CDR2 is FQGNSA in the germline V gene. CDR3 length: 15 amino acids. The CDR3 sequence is CASSFRRSYQETQYF. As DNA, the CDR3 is TGTGCCAGCAGCTTCCGACGATCGTACCAAGAGACCCAGTACTTC.

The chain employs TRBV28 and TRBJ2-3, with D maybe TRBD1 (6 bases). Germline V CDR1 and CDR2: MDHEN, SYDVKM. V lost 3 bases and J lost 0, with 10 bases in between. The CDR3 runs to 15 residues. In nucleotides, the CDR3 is TGTGCCAGCAGTTTCCTCGACAGGAGCACAGATACGCAGTATTTT. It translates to CASSFLDRSTDTQYF.

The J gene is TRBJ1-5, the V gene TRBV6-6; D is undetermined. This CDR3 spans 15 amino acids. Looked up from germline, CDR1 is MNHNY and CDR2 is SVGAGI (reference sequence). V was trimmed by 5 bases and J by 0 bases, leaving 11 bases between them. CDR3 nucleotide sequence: TGTGCCAGCAGTCCCACGATATATAGCAATCAGCCCCAGCATTTT. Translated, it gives CASSPTIYSNQPQHF.

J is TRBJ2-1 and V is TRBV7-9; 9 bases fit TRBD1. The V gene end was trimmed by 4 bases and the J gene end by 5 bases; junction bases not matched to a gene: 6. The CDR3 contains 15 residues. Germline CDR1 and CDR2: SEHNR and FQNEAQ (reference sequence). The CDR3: CASSSMGQGHNEQFF. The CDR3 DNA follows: TGTGCCAGCAGCTCGATGGGACAGGGACACAATGAGCAGTTCTTC.

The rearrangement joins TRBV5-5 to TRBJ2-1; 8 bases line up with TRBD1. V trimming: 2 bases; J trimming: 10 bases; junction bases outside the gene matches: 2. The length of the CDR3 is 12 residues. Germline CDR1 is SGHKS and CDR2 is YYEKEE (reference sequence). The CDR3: CASSFTGGEQFF. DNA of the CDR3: TGTGCCAGCAGCTTTACAGGGGGAGAGCAGTTCTTC.

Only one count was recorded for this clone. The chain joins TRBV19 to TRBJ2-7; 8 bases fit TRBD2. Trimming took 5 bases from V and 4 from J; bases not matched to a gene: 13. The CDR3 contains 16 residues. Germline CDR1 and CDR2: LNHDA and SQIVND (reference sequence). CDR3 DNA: TGTGCCAGTAGTTCCGGGCAAAGCGGGAGAAGGTACGAGCAGTACTTC. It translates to CASSSGQSGRRYEQYF.

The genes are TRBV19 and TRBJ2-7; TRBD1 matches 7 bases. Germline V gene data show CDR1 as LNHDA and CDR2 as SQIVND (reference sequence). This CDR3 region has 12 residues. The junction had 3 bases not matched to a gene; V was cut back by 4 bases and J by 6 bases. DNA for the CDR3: TGTGCCAGTAGTACCGGGACAGTCGAGCAGTACTTC. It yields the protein CASSTGTVEQYF.

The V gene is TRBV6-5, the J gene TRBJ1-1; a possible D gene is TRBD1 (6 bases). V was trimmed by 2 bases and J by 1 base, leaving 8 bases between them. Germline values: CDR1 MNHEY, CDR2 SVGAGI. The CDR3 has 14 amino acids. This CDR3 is CASSYRGGNTEAFF. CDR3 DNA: TGTGCCAGCAGTTACAGGGGGGGGAACACTGAAGCTTTCTTT.

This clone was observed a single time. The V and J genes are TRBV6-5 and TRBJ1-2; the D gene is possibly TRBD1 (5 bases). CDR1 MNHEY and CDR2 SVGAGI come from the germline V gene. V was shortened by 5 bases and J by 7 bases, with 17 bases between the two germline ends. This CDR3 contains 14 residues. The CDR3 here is CASSTRTGESGYTF. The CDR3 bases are TGTGCCAGCAGTACAAGGACGGGGGAGAGTGGCTACACCTTC.

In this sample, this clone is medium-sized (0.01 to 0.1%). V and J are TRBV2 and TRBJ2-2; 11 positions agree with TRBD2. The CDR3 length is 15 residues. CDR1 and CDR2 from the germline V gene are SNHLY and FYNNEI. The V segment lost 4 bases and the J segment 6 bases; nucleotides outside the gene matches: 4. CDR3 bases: TGTGCCAGCAGTGTAGCGGGAGGGCTCCCCGGGGAGCTGTTTTTT. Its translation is CASSVAGGLPGELFF.